These 10 T cell receptor beta chains share one sample of origin, sequenced in a study of blood T cell repertoires in COVID-19. Assay used: immunoSEQ multiplex PCR; TCRdb lists only in-frame clones, some missing. The sample has about 480,000 clones; 70% to 90% are singletons. Sample: PBMCs or T cells enriched from blood (not recorded which). The receptors shown here come from a woman younger than 30 with acute COVID-19.

The genes are TRBV6-2 or TRBV6-3 and TRBJ2-7; D possibly corresponds to TRBD2 (6 bases). The germline CDR1 and CDR2 sequences are MNHEY and SVGEGT. Trimming stripped 5 bases from V and 3 bases from J, with 23 bases between. The CDR3 runs to 17 residues. The CDR3, as DNA: TGTGCCAGCAGTAAGAACGTCATTCGGGGGTTTTACTACGAGCAGTACTTC. Translated: CASSKNVIRGFYYEQYF.

The rearrangement uses TRBV14 and TRBJ2-7, with D maybe TRBD1 (5 bases). This CDR3 is built from 15 residues. CDR1 is SGHDN, CDR2 FVKESK, per germline. Trimming stripped 0 bases from V and 0 bases from J, with 9 bases between. CDR3 region: CASSQDRQFSYEQYF. Here the CDR3 DNA reads TGTGCCAGCAGCCAAGATAGACAGTTCTCCTACGAGCAGTACTTC.

The V call is TRBV7-9, the J call TRBJ1-1; D not certain. This CDR3 contains 15 residues. Germline-derived CDR1 and CDR2 are SEHNR and FQNEAQ (reference sequence). With 1 base removed from V and 1 base from J, the gap between germline ends came to 10 bases. CDR3 DNA sequence: TGTGCCAGCAGCTTAGGTGGGCCGCCGAACACTGAAGCTTTCTTT. Its protein product is CASSLGGPPNTEAFF.

The V gene is TRBV7-2, the J gene TRBJ2-3, with 7 bases matching TRBD2. Germline CDR1 reads SGHTA; CDR2 reads FQGNSA. This CDR3 contains 16 residues. V shed 2 bases, J shed 5 bases, and the junction held 10 bases outside the gene matches. The CDR3 loop is CASSLNGGGGGDTQYF. DNA of the CDR3: TGTGCCAGCAGCTTAAATGGCGGGGGTGGGGGAGATACGCAGTATTTT. The full variable domain, in which reference TRBV7-2 and TRBJ2-3 provide the parts outside the CDR3, is GAGVSQSPSNKVTEKGKDVELRCDPISGHTALYWYRQSLGQGLEFLIYFQGNSAPDKSGLPSDRFSAERTGGSVSTLTIQRTQQEDSAVYLCASSLNGGGGGDTQYFGPGTRLTVL.

This clone was counted between two and nine times. V and J are TRBV11-2 and TRBJ2-7; 8 bases match TRBD1. The CDR3 has 15 amino acids. Trimming took 0 bases from V and 6 from J; bases not matched to a gene: 7. Germline V CDR1 and CDR2: SGHAT, FQNNGV. The CDR3 bases are TGTGCCAGCAGCTTAGAATCGAGCAGGGGGCGCGAGCAGTACTTC. This translates into CASSLESSRGREQYF.

The chain is built from TRBV29-1 and TRBJ2-4; possible D gene TRBD2, 7 bases. Trimming shortened V by 0 bases and J by 6 bases, and 15 bases separated the two germline ends. Germline lookup yields CDR1 SQVTM and CDR2 ANQGSEA. The CDR3 extends over 15 amino acids. The CDR3 bases are TGCAGCGTTGAAGAATGGGTAGGGGGGGCAAACATTCAGTACTTC. Translation: CSVEEWVGGANIQYF.

As DNA, the CDR3 is TGTGCCAGCAGCTTAGGGGGACAGGCCTTAGTTTCTGGGGCCAACGTCCTGACTTTC. Protein: CASSLGGQALVSGANVLTF. This chain connects TRBV11-3 to TRBJ2-6, with 8 bases that match TRBD1. Trimming removed 1 base from V and 1 base from J; junction bases left unmatched: 9. This CDR3 comprises 19 residues. Per the germline V gene, CDR1 is SGHNT and CDR2 is YENEEA.

The chain combines TRBV19 with TRBJ2-2; D may be TRBD1 (6 bases). Germline lookup yields CDR1 LNHDA and CDR2 SQIVND (reference sequence). V was clipped by 0 bases and J by 0 bases, with 11 bases between them. This CDR3 contains 17 residues. DNA of the CDR3: TGTGCCAGTAGTATAGACAGGGGCTCTACGAACACCGGGGAGCTGTTTTTT. Translated, it gives CASSIDRGSTNTGELFF.

V and J are TRBV5-5 and TRBJ2-7; 7 positions match TRBD2. The CDR3 totals 15 residues. Trimming removed 1 base from V and 5 bases from J; junction bases left unmatched: 9. Germline values: CDR1 SGHKS, CDR2 YYEKEE (reference sequence). In nucleotides, the CDR3 is TGTGCCAGCAGCTTGTCAGCGGGAACTTTCCACGAGCAGTACTTC. Translation gives CASSLSAGTFHEQYF.

The V call is TRBV7-9, the J call TRBJ1-1, with D maybe TRBD1 (6 bases). V was pared by 6 bases and J by 4 bases, with 18 bases between. The CDR3 runs 15 residues. CDR1 is SEHNR, CDR2 FQNEAQ, per germline (reference sequence). CDR3 DNA sequence: TGTGCCAGCAGGCCAGCTACAGGGTTCTCCACTGAAGCTTTCTTT. It encodes CASRPATGFSTEAFF.